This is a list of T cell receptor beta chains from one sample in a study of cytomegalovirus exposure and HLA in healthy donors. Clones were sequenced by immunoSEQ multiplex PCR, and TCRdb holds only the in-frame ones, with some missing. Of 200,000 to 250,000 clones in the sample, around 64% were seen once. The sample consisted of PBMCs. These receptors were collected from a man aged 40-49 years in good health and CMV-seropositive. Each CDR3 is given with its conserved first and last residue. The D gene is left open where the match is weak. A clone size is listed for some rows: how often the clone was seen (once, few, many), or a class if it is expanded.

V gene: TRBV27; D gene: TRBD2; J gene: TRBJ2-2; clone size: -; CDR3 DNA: TGTGCCAGCAGTTACGTAGGCGGGGGCACCGGGGAGCTGTTTTTT; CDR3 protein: CASSYVGGGTGELFF
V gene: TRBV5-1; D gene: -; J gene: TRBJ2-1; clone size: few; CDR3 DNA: TGCGCCAGCAGCTTGGCGGAGGGTTACAATGAGCAGTTCTTC; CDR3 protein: CASSLAEGYNEQFF
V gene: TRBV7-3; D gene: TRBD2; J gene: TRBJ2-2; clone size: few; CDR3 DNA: TGTGCCAGCAGTTTGCGGGGGGGCGTCGGGGAGCTGTTTTTT; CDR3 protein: CASSLRGGVGELFF
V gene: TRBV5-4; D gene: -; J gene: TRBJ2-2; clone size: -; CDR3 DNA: TGTGCCAGCAGCGCCTTAGGAGAGAACACCGGGGAGCTGTTTTTT; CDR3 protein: CASSALGENTGELFF
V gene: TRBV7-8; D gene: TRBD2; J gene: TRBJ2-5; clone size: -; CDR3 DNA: TGTGCCAGCAGCTTAGCGGGGAGGGGCCGCGGGAAAGAGACCCAGTACTTC; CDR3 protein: CASSLAGRGRGKETQYF
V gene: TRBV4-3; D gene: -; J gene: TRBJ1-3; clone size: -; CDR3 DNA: TGCGCCAGCAGCCATGAACAGGGAAACACCATATATTTT; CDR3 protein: CASSHEQGNTIYF
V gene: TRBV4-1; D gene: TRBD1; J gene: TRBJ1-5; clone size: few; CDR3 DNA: TGCGCCAGCAGCCCAGGACAGGGGGCCTATCAGCCCCAGCATTTT; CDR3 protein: CASSPGQGAYQPQHF
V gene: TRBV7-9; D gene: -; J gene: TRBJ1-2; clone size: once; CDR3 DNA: TGTGCCAGCAGCTTACGGCCCAACAGGGTCAGAAGCTACACCTTC; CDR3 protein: CASSLRPNRVRSYTF
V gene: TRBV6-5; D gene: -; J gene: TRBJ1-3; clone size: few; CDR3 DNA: TGTGCCAGCAGTTTTGGACAGAATGCTGGAAACACCATATATTTT; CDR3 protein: CASSFGQNAGNTIYF
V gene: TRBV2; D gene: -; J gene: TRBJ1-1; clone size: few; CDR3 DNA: TGTGCCAGCAGTGATCAGAGGGGGACTGAAGCTTTCTTT; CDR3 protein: CASSDQRGTEAFF
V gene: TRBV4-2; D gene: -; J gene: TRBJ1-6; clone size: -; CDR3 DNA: TGTGCCAGCAGCCAAGGTGACCGACTTTATTCACCCCTCCACTTT; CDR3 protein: CASSQGDRLYSPLHF
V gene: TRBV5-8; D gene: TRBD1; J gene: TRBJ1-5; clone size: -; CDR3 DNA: TGTGCCAGCAGCTTGAATTTTGGACAGGGGGATCAGCCCCAGCATTTT; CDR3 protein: CASSLNFGQGDQPQHF
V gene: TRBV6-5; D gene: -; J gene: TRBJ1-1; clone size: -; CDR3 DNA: TGTGCCAGCAGTCTCCAGGGTGGCACTGAAGCTTTCTTT; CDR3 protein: CASSLQGGTEAFF
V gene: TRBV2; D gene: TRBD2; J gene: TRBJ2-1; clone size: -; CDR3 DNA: TGTGCCAGCAGTGAAGACTCGACTAGCCTGTGGGGGGATGAGCAGTTCTTC; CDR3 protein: CASSEDSTSLWGDEQFF
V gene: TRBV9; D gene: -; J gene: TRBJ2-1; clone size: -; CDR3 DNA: TGTGCCAGCAGCGGAACAGGGTTTAGTTCCTACAATGAGCAGTTCTTC; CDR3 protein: CASSGTGFSSYNEQFF
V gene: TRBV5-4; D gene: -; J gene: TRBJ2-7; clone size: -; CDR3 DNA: TGTGCCAGCAGCTTCGGAGGGGCCGGCGAGCAGTACTTC; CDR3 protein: CASSFGGAGEQYF
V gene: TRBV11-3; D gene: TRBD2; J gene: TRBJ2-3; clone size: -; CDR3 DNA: TGTGCCAGCAGCTTGGGACTAGCGGGAGCTACTAGCACAGATACGCAGTATTTT; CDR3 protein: CASSLGLAGATSTDTQYF
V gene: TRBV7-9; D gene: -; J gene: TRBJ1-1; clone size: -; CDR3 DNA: TGTGCCAGCAGCTTAGCCCGGGATGGGGCTGAAGCTTTCTTT; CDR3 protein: CASSLARDGAEAFF
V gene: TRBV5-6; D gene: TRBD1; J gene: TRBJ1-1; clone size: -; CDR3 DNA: TGTGCCAGCAGCTTGGAAAGGGGGACAGAAGTGAACACTGAAGCTTTCTTT; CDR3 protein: CASSLERGTEVNTEAFF
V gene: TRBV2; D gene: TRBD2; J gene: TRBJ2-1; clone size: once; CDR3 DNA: TGTGCCAGCGCCGGTGCCGGGACTAGAGGCTACAATGAGCAGTTCTTC; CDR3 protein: CASAGAGTRGYNEQFF
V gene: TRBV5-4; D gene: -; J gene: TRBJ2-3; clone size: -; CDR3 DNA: TGTGCCAGCAGCTTGAGATTCGGGGCGGGGAGAGATACGCAGTATTTT; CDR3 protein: CASSLRFGAGRDTQYF
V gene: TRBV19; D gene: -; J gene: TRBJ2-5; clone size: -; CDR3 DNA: TGTGCCAGTAGTATTTGGGGGGAAGAGACCCAGTACTTC; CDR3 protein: CASSIWGEETQYF
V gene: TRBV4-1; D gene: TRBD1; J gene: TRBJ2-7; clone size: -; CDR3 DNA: TGCGCCAGCAGCCCTATTGGACAGGGGGCATTCGAGCAGTACTTC; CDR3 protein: CASSPIGQGAFEQYF
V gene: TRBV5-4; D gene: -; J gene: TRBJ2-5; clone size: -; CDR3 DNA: TGTGCCAGCAGCCGACAGCTCCAAGAGACCCAGTACTTC; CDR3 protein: CASSRQLQETQYF
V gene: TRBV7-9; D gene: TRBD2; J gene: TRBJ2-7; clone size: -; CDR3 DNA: TGTGCCAGCAGACCCCTAGCGGGCCGGGCCGTCACCTACGAGCAGTACTTC; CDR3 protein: CASRPLAGRAVTYEQYF
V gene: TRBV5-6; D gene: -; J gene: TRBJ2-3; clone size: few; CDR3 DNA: TGTGCCAGCAGCTTGGCACAGGCGATTTATACAGATACGCAGTATTTT; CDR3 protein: CASSLAQAIYTDTQYF
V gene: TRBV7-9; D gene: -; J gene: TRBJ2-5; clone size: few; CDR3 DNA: TGTGCCAGCAGCTTAAGGGACTGGAAGGGAATCCAGGAGACCCAGTACTTC; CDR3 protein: CASSLRDWKGIQETQYF
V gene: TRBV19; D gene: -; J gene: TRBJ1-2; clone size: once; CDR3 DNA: TGTGCCAGCAGGCCCGACGGAATTTATGGCTACACCTTC; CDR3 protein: CASRPDGIYGYTF
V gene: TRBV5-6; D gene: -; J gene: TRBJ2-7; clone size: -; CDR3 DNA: TGTGCCAGCAGCTTGGTAGAGGGAGTTGGCTACGAGCAGTACTTC; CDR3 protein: CASSLVEGVGYEQYF
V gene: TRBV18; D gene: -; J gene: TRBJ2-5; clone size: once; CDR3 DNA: TGTGCCAGCTCACCACCGAGAGGGGGGGAGGAGACCCAGTACTTC; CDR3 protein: CASSPPRGGEETQYF
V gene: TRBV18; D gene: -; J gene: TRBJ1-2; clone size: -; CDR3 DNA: TGTGCCAGCTCGCTCGACGGAGCCCACTATGGCTACACCTTC; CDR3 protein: CASSLDGAHYGYTF